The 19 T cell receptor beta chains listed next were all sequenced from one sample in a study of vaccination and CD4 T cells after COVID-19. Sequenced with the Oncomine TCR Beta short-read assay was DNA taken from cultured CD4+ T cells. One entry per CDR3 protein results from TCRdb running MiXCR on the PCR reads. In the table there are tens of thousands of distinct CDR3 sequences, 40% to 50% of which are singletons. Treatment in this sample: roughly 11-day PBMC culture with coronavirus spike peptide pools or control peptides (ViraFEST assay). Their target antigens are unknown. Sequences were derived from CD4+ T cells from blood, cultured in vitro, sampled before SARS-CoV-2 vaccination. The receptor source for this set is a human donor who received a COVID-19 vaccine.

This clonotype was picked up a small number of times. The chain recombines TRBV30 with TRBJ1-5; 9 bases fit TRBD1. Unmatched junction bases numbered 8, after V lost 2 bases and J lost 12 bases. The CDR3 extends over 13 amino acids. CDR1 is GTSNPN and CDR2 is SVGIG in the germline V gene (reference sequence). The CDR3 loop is CAWSTGTGQIQHF. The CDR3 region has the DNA TGTGCCTGGAGTACTGGGACAGGGCAGATCCAGCATTTT.

The DNA of the CDR3 is TGTGCCAGCAGTGAAGCTAACACTGAAGCTTTCTTT. The encoded protein is CASSEANTEAFF. V is TRBV2 and J is TRBJ1-1; D unclear. Trimming stripped 0 bases from V and 2 bases from J, with 1 base between. CDR1 and CDR2 (germline): SNHLY, FYNNEI. The CDR3 covers 12 residues.

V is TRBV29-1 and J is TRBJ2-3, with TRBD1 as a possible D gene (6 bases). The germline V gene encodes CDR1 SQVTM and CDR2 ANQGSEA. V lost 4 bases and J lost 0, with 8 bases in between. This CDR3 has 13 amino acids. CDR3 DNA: TGCAGCGTTGGGGGACACAGCACAGATACGCAGTATTTT. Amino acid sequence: CSVGGHSTDTQYF.

The CDR3 nucleotides are TGTGCCAGCAGTTACGACAGGGTTACTGAAGCTTTCTTT. It yields the protein CASSYDRVTEAFF. This chain connects TRBV6-5 to TRBJ1-1, with TRBD1 matching over 7 bases. V dropped 2 bases and J dropped 5; count of bases not matched to a gene: 2. Germline V gene sequence: CDR1 MNHEY, CDR2 SVGAGI. This CDR3 is built from 13 residues.

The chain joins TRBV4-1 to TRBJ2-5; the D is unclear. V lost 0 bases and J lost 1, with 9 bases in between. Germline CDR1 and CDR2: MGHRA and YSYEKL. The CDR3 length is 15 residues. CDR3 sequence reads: CASSQDSIIQETQYF. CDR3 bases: TGCGCCAGCAGCCAAGACTCAATAATCCAAGAGACCCAGTACTTC.

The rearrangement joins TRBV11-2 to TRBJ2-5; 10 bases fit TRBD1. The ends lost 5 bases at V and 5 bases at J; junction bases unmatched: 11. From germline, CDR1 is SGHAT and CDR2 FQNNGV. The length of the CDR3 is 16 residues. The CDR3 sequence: CASSRGTGVRRETQYF. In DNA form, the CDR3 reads TGTGCCAGCAGCCGCGGGACAGGGGTTAGGAGGGAGACCCAGTACTTC.

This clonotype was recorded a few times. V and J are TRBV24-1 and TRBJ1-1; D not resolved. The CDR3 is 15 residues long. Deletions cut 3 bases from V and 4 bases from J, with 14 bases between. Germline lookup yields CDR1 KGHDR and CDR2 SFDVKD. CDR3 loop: CATSDPSHGPTEAFF. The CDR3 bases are TGTGCCACCAGTGATCCATCCCACGGTCCCACTGAAGCTTTCTTT.

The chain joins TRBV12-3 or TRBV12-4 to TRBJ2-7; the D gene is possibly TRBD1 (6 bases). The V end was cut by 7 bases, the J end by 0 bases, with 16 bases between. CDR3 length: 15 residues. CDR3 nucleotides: TGTGCCAGCATCAGGCAGGGGCCCTACTCCTACGAGCAGTACTTC. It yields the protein CASIRQGPYSYEQYF.

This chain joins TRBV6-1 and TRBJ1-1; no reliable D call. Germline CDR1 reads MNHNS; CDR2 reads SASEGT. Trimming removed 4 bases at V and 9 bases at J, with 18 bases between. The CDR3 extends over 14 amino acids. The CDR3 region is CASSGPPEQVQAFF. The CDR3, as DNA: TGTGCCAGCAGTGGCCCTCCCGAGCAAGTTCAAGCTTTCTTT.

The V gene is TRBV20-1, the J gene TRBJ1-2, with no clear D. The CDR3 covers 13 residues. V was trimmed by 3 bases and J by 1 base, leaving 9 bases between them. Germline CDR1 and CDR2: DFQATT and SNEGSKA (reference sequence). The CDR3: CSASPALNYGYTF. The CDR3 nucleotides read TGCAGTGCTAGCCCGGCTCTTAACTATGGCTACACCTTC.

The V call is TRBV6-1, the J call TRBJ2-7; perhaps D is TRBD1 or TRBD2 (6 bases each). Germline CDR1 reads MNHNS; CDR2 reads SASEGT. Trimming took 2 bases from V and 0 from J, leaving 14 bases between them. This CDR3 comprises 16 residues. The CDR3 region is CASSERGAVSSYEQYF. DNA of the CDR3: TGTGCCAGCAGTGAAAGGGGGGCAGTCAGCTCCTACGAGCAGTACTTC.

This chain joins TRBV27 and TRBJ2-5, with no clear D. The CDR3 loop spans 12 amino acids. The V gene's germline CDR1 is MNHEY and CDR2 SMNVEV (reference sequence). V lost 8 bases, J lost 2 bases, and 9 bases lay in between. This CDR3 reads CASPTLQETQYF. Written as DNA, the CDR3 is TGTGCCAGCCCCACTCTACAAGAGACCCAGTACTTC.

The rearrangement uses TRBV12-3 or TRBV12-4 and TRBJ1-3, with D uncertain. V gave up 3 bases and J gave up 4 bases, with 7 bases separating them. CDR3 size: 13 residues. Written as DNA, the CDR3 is TGTGCCAGCAGTTTGTTCCGCGGAAACACCATATATTTT. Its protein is CASSLFRGNTIYF.

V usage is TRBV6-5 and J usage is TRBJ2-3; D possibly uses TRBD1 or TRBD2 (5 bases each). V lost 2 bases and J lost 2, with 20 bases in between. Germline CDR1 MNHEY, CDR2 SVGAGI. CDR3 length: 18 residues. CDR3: CASSYVIDGDHSTDTQYF. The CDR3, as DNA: TGTGCCAGCAGTTACGTGATAGATGGGGACCATTCCACAGATACGCAGTATTTT.

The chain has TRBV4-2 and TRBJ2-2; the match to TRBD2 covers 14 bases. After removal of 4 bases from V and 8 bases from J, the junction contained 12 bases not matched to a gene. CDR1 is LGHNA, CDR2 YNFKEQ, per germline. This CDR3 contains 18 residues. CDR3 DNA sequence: TGTGCCAGCAGCCCAGTGACTAGCGGGGGGGATTACGGAGGGGAGCTGTTTTTT. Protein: CASSPVTSGGDYGGELFF.

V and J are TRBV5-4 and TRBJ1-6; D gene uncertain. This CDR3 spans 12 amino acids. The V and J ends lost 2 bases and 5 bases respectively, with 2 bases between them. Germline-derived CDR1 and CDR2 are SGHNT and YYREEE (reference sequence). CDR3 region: CASSFDNSPLHF. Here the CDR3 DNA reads TGTGCCAGCAGCTTCGATAATTCACCCCTCCACTTT.

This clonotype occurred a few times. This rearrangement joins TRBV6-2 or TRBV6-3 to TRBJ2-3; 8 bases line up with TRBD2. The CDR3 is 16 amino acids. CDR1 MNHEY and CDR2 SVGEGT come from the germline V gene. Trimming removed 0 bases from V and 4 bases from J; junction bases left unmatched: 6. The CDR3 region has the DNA TGTGCCAGCAGTTACTCGAGGCGCGGGGGGTCAGATACGCAGTATTTT. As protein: CASSYSRRGGSDTQYF.

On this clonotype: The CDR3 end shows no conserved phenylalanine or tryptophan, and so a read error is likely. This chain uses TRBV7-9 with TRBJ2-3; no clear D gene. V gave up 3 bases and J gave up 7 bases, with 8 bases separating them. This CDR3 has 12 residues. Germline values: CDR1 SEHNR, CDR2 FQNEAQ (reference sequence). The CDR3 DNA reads TGTGCCAGCAGCTTCGGTATTTATACGCAGTATCTT. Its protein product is CASSFGIYTQYL.

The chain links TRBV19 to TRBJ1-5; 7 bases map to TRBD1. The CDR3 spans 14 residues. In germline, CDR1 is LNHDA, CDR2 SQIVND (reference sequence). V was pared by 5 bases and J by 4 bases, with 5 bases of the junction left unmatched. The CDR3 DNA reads TGTGCCAGTAGTCCGGACAGGATAAATCAGCCCCAGCATTTT. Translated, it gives CASSPDRINQPQHF. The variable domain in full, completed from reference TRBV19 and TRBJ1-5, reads DGGITQSPKYLFRKEGQNVTLSCEQNLNHDAMYWYRQDPGQGLRLIYYSQIVNDFQKGDIAEGYSVSREKKESFPLTVTSAQKNPTAFYLCASSPDRINQPQHFGDGTRLSIL.